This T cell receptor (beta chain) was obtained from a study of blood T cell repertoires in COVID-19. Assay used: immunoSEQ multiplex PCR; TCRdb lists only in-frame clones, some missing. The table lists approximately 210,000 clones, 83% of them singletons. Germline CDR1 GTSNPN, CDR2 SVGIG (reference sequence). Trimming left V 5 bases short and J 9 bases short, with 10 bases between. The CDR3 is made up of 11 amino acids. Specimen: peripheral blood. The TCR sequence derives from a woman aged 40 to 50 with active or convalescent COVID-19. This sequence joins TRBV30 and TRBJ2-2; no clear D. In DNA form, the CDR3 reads TGTGCCTGGGATAAGCTCCGGGAGCTGTTTTTT. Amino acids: CAWDKLRELFF.